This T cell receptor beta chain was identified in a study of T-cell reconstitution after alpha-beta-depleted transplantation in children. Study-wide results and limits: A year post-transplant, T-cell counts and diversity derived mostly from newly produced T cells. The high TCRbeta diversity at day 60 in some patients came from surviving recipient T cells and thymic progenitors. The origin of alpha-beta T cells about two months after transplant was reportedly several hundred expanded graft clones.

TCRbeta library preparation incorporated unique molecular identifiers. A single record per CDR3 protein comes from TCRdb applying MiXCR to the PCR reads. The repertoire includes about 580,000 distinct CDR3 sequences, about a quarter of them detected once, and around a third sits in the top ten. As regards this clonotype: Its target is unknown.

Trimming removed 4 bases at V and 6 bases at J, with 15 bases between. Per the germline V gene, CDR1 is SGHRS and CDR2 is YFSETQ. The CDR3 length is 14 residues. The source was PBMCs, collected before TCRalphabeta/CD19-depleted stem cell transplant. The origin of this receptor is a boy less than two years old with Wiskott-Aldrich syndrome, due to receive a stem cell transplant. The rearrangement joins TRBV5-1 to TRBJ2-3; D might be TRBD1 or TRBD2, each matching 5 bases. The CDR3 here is CASSPRDGWDTQYF. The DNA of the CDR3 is TGCGCCAGCAGCCCCCGGGACGGTTGGGATACGCAGTATTTT.